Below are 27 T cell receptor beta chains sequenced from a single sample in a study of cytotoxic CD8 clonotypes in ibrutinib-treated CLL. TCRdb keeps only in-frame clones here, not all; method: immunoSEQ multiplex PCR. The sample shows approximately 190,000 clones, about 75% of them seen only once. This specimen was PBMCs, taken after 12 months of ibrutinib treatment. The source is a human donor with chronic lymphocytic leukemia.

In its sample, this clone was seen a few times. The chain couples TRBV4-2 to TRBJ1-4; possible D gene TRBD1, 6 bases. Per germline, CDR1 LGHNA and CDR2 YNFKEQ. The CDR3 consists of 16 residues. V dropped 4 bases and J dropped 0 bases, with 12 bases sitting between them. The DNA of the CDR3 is TGTGCCAGCAGCCTCCGGACAGCCTCAACTAATGAAAAACTGTTTTTT. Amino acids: CASSLRTASTNEKLFF.

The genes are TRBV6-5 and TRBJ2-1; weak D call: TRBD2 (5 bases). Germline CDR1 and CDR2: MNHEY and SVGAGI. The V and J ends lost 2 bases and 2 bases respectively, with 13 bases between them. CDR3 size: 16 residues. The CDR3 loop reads CASSYEPGLPYNEQFF. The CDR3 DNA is TGTGCCAGCAGTTACGAGCCGGGATTACCCTACAATGAGCAGTTCTTC.

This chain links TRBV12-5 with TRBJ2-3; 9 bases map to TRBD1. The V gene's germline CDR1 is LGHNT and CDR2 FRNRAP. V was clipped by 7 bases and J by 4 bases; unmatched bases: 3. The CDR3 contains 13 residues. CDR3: CASARDRADTQYF. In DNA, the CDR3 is TGTGCTAGTGCCCGGGACAGGGCAGATACGCAGTATTTT. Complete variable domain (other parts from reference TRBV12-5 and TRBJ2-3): DARVTQTPRHKVTEMGQEVTMRCQPILGHNTVFWYRQTMMQGLELLAYFRNRAPLDDSGMPKDRFSAEMPDATLATLKIQPSEPRDSAVYFCASARDRADTQYFGPGTRLTVL.

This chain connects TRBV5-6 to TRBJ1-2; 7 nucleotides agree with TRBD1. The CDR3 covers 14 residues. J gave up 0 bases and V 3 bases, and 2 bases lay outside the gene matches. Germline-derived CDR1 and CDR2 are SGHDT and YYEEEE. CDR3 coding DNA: TGTGCCAGCAGCTGGACAGGAGCTAACTATGGCTACACCTTC. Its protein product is CASSWTGANYGYTF.

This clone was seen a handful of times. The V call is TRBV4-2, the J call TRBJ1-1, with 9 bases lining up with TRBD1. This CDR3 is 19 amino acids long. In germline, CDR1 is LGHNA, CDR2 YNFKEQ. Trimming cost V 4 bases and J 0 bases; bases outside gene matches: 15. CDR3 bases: TGTGCCAGCAGCCTCCGCCCCCTGGGACAGGGTAATGTGAACACTGAAGCTTTCTTT. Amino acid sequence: CASSLRPLGQGNVNTEAFF.

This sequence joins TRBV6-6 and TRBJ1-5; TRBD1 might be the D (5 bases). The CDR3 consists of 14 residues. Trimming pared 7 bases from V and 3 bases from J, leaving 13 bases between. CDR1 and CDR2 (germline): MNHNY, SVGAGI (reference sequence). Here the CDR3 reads CASTTDSPNQPQHF. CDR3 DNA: TGTGCCAGCACTACAGACAGTCCCAATCAGCCCCAGCATTTT.

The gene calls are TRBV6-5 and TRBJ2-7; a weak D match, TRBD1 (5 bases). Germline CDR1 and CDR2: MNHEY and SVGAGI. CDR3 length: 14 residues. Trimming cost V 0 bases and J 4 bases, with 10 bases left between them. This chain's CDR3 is CASSYSGSGYEQYF. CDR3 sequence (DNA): TGTGCCAGCAGTTACTCAGGTTCAGGGTACGAGCAGTACTTC.

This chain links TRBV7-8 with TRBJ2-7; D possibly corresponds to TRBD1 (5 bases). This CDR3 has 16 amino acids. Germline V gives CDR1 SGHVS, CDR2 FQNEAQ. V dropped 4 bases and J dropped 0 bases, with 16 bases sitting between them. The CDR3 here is CASSSRQRHSSYEQYF. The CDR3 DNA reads TGTGCCAGCAGCTCCCGACAGCGACATAGCTCCTACGAGCAGTACTTC. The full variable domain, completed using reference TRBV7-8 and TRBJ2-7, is GAGVSQSPRYKVAKRGQDVALRCDPISGHVSLFWYQQALGQGPEFLTYFQNEAQLDKSGLPSDRFFAERPEGSVSTLKIQRTQQEDSAVYLCASSSRQRHSSYEQYFGPGTRLTVT.

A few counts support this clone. CDR3 sequence (DNA): TGTGCCAGGGCACTGGGGTTGAGAGGCTACACCTTC. Translated, it gives CARALGLRGYTF. This sequence joins TRBV2 and TRBJ1-2; D is uncertain. CDR1 is SNHLY and CDR2 is FYNNEI in the germline V gene. The V end lost 9 bases, the J end lost 8 bases, and 16 bases lay between the germline ends. This CDR3 is 12 amino acids long.

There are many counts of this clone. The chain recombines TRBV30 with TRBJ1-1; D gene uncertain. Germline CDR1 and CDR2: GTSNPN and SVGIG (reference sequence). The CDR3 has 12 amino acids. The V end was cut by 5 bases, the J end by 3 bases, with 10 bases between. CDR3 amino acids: CAWGWSYTEAFF. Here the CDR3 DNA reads TGTGCCTGGGGTTGGAGCTACACTGAAGCTTTCTTT.

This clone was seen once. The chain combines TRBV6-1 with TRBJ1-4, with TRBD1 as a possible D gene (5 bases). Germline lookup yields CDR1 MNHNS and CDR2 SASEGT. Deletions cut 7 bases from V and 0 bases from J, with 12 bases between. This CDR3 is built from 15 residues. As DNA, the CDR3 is TGTGCCAGCACTCGAAAGGGGTCAACTAATGAAAAACTGTTTTTT. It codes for CASTRKGSTNEKLFF.

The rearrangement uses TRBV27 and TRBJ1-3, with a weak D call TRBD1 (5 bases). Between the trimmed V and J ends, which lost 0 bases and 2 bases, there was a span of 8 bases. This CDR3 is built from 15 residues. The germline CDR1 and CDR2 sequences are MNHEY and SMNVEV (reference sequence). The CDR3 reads CASSLSRQPGNTIYF. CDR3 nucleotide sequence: TGTGCCAGCAGTTTATCACGACAGCCTGGAAACACCATATATTTT.

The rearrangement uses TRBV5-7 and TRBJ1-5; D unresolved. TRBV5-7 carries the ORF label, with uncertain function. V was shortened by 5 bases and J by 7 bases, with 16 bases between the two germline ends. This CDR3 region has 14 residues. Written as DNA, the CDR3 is TGTGCCAGCAGAACGACTGGGGAAGGGCAGCCCCAGCATTTT. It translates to CASRTTGEGQPQHF.

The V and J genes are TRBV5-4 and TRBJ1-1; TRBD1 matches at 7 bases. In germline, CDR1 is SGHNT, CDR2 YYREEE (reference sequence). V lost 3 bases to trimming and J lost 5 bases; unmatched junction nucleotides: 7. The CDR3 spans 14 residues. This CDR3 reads CASSSPQGGTEAFF. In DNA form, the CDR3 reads TGTGCCAGCAGCTCCCCCCAGGGGGGGACTGAAGCTTTCTTT.

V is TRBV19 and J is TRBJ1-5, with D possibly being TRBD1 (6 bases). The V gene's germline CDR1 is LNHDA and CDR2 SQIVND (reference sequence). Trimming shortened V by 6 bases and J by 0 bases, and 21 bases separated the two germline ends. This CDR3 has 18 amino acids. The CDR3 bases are TGTGCCAGTAGGACCACGACAGGAGCACTTTATAGCAATCAGCCCCAGCATTTT. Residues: CASRTTTGALYSNQPQHF.

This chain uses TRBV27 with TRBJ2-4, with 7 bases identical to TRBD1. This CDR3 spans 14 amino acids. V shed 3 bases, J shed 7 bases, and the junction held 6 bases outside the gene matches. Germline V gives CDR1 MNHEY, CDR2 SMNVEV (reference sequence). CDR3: CASSFPGQSNIQYF. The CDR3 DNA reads TGTGCCAGCAGTTTCCCGGGACAGAGCAACATTCAGTACTTC.

As DNA, the CDR3 is TGCGCCAGCAGCCAGGACGGCTACCAAGAGACCCAGTACTTC. It encodes CASSQDGYQETQYF. The chain is built from TRBV4-1 and TRBJ2-5; D gene uncertain. Trimming shortened V by 3 bases and J by 0 bases, and 8 bases separated the two germline ends. Germline V gene data show CDR1 as MGHRA and CDR2 as YSYEKL. This CDR3 has 14 amino acids.

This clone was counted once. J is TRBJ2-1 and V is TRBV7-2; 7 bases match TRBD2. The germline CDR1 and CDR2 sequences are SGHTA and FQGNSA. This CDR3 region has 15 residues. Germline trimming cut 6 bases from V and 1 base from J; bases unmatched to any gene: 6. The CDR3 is CASRVGLGSYNEQFF. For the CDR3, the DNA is TGTGCCAGCAGGGTCGGACTAGGATCCTACAATGAGCAGTTCTTC.

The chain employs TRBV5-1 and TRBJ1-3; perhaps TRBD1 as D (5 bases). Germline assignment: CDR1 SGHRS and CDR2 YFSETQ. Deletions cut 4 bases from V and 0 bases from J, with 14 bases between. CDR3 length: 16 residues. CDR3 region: CASSQMPGSSGNTIYF. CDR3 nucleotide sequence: TGCGCCAGCAGCCAGATGCCAGGGAGCTCTGGAAACACCATATATTTT.

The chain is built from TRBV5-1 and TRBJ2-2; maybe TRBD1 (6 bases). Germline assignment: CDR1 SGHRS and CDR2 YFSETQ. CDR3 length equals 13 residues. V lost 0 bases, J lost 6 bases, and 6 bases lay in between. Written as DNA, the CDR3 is TGCGCCAGCAGCTTGGGGGGGCCCGGGGAGCTGTTTTTT. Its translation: CASSLGGPGELFF. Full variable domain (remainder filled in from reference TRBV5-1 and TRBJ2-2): KAGVTQTPRYLIKTRGQQVTLSCSPISGHRSVSWYQQTPGQGLQFLFEYFSETQRNKGNFPGRFSGRQFSNSRSEMNVSTLELGDSALYLCASSLGGPGELFFGEGSRLTVL.

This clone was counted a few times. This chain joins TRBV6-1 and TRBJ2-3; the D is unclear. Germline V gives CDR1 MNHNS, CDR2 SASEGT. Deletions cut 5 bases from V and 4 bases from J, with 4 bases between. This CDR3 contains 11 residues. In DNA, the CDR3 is TGTGCCAGCAGTCCTGCAGATACGCAGTATTTT. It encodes CASSPADTQYF.

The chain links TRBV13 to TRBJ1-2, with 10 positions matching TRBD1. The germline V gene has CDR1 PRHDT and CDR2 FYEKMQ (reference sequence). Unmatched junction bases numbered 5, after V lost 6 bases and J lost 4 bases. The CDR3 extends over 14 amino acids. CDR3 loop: CASSRQGAGYGYTF. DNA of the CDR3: TGTGCCAGCAGTCGACAGGGGGCCGGCTATGGCTACACCTTC.

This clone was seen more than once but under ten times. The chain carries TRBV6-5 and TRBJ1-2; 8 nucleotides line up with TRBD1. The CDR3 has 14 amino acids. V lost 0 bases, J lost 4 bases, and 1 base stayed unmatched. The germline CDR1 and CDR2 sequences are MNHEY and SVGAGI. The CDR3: CASSYSDRVYGYTF. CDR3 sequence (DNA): TGTGCCAGCAGTTACTCGGACAGGGTCTATGGCTACACCTTC.

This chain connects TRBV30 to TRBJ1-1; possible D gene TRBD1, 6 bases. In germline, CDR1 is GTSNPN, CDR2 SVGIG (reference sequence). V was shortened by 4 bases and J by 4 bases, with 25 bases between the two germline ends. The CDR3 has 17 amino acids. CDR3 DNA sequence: TGTGCCTGGAACCCTTGGCTAGCGGGAGGAGGGGGCACTGAAGCTTTCTTT. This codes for CAWNPWLAGGGGTEAFF.

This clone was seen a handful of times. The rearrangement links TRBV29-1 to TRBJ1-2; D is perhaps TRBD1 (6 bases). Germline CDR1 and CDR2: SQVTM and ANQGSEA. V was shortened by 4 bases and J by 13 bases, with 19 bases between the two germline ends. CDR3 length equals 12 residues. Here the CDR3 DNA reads TGCAGCGTTGGAACAGGGAGGCAGGCGGGCACCTTC. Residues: CSVGTGRQAGTF.

CDR3 sequence: CASSYGAGRSGNTIYF. DNA for the CDR3: TGTGCCAGCAGTTACGGCGCAGGGAGGTCTGGAAACACCATATATTTT. The genes are TRBV6-5 and TRBJ1-3; TRBD1 might be the D (5 bases). This CDR3 region has 16 residues. The germline V and J ends were trimmed by 2 bases and 1 base, with 12 bases remaining between them. Germline assignment: CDR1 MNHEY and CDR2 SVGAGI.

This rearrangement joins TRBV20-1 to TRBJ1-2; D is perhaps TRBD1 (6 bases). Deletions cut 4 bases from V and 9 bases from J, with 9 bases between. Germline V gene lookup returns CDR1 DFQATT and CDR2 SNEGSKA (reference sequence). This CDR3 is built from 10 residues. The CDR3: CSAKGVSYTF. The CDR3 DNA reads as TGCAGTGCTAAGGGGGTTAGCTACACCTTC.